This TCR beta chain was sequenced for a study of blood T cell repertoires in COVID-19. At the level of the study: Specimens from acute and convalescent COVID-19 originated in the United States, Italy and Spain. T cells, B-cell-depleted T cells, or PBMCs provided the cDNA or gDNA that served as material.

Trimming pared 1 base from V and 0 bases from J, leaving 19 bases between. This CDR3 is 18 amino acids long. Under the authors' procedure: Estimation of nucleated cell counts was performed using reference gene primer amplification. Sequencing used immunoSEQ multiplex PCR; TCRdb keeps in-frame clones, though not all of them. That table furnishes V, J and clone size, whereas the DNA furnished D and trimming. This sample has around 120,000 clones, with approximately 80% found just once. The clonotype was recovered from a man aged 65 to 79 with active or convalescent COVID-19. The chain couples TRBV23-1 to TRBJ2-7, with a tentative D call TRBD2 (6 bases). TRBV23-1 is an ORF for which the function is uncertain. Sequencing was carried out using peripheral blood. The CDR3 sequence: CASSQWNGRDASSYEQYF. The CDR3 DNA reads as TGCGCCAGCAGTCAATGGAACGGGCGGGACGCGAGCTCCTACGAGCAGTACTTC.